This TCR beta chain was identified in a study of cytomegalovirus exposure and HLA in healthy donors. Study-level results: As was reported, the HLA-A and HLA-B alleles of most subjects were accurately predicted from TCR beta sequences. Previous analysis showed most TCR beta V segments were productive about 87% or about 30% of the time. CMV serostatus was the only immune exposure information that was available.

Trimming stripped 4 bases from V and 6 bases from J, with 14 bases between. The CDR3 runs 13 residues. CDR1 SGHRS and CDR2 YFSETQ come from the germline V gene. Regarding this clone: The antigen is not known.

Use of 60 Vbeta and 13 Jbeta primers characterized the PCR. TCRdb keeps only in-frame clones here, not all; method: immunoSEQ multiplex PCR. The sample comprises around 14,000 clones, roughly 63% of which are singletons, and roughly 15% rests with the top ten. Each donor's status was that of a healthy bone marrow donor. The sample taken for sequencing was PBMCs. The chain links TRBV5-1 to TRBJ2-7; a weak D match, TRBD1 (6 bases). The TCR sequence derives from a woman between 45 and 65 years old in good health and CMV-seropositive. DNA of the CDR3: TGCGCCAGCAGCCAAAAACAGGGTCTCGAGCAGTACTTC. Translated, it gives CASSQKQGLEQYF. Together with reference TRBV5-1 and TRBJ2-7, the CDR3 gives the full variable domain: KAGVTQTPRYLIKTRGQQVTLSCSPISGHRSVSWYQQTPGQGLQFLFEYFSETQRNKGNFPGRFSGRQFSNSRSEMNVSTLELGDSALYLCASSQKQGLEQYFGPGTRLTVT.